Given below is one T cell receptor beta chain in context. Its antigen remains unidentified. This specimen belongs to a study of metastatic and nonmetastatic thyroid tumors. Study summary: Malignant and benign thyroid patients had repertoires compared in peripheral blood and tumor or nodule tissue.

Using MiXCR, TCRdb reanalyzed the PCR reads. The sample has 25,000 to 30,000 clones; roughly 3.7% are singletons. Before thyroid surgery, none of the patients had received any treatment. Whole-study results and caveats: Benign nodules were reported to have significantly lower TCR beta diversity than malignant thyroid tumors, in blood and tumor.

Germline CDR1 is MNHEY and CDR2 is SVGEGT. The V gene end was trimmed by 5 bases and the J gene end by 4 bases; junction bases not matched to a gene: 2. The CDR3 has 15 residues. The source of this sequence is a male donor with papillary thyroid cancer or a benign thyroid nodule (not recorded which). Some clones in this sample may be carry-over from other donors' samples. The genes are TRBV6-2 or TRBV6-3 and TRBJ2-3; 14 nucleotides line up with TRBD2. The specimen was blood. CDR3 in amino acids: CASSGLAGGPDTQYF. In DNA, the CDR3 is TGTGCCAGCAGTGGACTAGCGGGAGGCCCAGATACGCAGTATTTT.